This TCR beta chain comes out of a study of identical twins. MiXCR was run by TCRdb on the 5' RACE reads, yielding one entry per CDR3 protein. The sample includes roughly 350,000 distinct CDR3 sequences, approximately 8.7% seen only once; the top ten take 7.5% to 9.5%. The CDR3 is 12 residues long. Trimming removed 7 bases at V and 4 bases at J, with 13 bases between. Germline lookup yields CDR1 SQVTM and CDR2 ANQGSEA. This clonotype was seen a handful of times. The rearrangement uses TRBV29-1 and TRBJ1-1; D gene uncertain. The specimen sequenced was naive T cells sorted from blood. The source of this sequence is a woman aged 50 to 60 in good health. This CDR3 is CSGRALGTEAFF. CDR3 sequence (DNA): TGCAGCGGACGGGCGTTGGGCACTGAAGCTTTCTTT.